This TCR beta chain was sequenced for a study of Graves' ophthalmopathy and Graves' hyperthyroidism. The CDR3 extends over 12 amino acids. Looked up from germline, CDR1 is SGHTA and CDR2 is FQGNSA. Trimming removed 4 bases from V and 6 bases from J, with 10 bases in between. The sequenced template was RNA, covering the TCR beta CDR3 region. Amplification began with first-round RT-PCR using HTBI primers, then second-round multiplex PCR was performed. In TCRdb, the multiplex PCR reads were re-called with MiXCR into one record per CDR3 protein. The sample holds around 400,000 distinct CDR3 sequences, about 17% seen once. This clonotype was seen ten or more times. Patients were left out if they had other autoimmune diseases, uncontrolled infections, pregnancy or lactation.

Sample: peripheral blood. The sequence came from a woman between 18 and 29 years old with Graves' ophthalmopathy. The rearrangement joins TRBV7-2 to TRBJ2-7, with D tentatively TRBD1 or TRBD2 (5 bases each). The CDR3 nucleotides read TGTGCCAGCAGCTCGCCAGGGAGCGAGCAGTACTTC. Translating gives CASSSPGSEQYF.